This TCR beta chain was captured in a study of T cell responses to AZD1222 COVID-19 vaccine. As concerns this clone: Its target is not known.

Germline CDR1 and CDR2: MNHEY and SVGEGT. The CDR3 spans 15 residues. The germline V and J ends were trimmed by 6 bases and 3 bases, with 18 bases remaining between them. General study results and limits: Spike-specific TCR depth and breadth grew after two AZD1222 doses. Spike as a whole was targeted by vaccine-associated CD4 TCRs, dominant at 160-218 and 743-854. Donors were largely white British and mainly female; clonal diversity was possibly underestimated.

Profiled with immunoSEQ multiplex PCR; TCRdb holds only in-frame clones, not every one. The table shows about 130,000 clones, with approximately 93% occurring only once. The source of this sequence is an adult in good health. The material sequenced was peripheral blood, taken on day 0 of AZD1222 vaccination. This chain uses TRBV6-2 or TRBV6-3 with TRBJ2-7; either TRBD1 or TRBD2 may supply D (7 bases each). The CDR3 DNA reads TGTGCCAGCAGCCGGGGAGGGACAGATTTCTACGAGCAGTACTTC. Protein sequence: CASSRGGTDFYEQYF.